This T cell receptor beta chain appears in the sequencing data of a study of PD-L1 blockade in urothelial cancer. Study in general: Atezolizumab (1,200 mg intravenously every 3 weeks) began in the mid-2010s for patients. Prior chemotherapy regimens per patient numbered 0 to 3.

The CDR3 sequence is 13 residues long. Between the trimmed V and J ends, which lost 4 bases and 4 bases, there was a span of 10 bases. Germline V gene data show CDR1 as LNHDA and CDR2 as SQIVND (reference sequence). Sequencing was performed with immunoSEQ multiplex PCR; in TCRdb, only in-frame clones are kept and a portion is missing. The sample holds 100,000 or so clones; under 85% are singletons and the top ten take 2% to 2.5%. Patients yielded 1 to 8 samples each, pretreatment and on-treatment. The receptor was derived from a man aged 45-65 years with urothelial cancer. Source: PBMCs, taken around atezolizumab (anti-PD-L1) treatment. The rearrangement uses TRBV19 and TRBJ2-5; tentatively, D is TRBD1 (5 bases). CDR3 sequence: CASSNQGGETQYF. In DNA, the CDR3 is TGTGCCAGTAGTAACCAGGGTGGAGAGACCCAGTACTTC.